Presented here are 13 T cell receptor beta chains from one specimen sequenced in a study of T-cell memory formation after mild COVID-19. TCRdb redid the calling of the 5' RACE reads with MiXCR, one entry per CDR3 protein. The sample shows hundreds of thousands of distinct CDR3 sequences, 20% of them seen only once. The sample consisted of PBMCs or a T cell subset sorted from them (not recorded which). These receptors originate from a man between 18 and 35 years old who had mild COVID-19 (a few samples of this study predate the infection). Cell type and time point are not known.

The V gene is TRBV2, the J gene TRBJ2-7, with 10 bases fitting TRBD1. V lost 8 bases to trimming and J lost 3 bases; unmatched junction nucleotides: 4. The CDR3 runs 13 residues. Germline V CDR1 and CDR2: SNHLY, FYNNEI. CDR3 coding DNA: TGTGCCAGCGGACAGGGGGAGTTCTACGAGCAGTACTTC. Translation: CASGQGEFYEQYF.

This clonotype appeared a few times. J is TRBJ1-2 and V is TRBV7-2; the D gene is possibly TRBD1 (5 bases). Per germline, CDR1 SGHTA and CDR2 FQGNSA. The germline V and J ends were trimmed by 6 bases and 3 bases, with 11 bases remaining between them. The CDR3 length is 13 residues. The CDR3 here is CASREGGDYGYTF. CDR3 coding DNA: TGTGCCAGCAGAGAGGGAGGGGACTATGGCTACACCTTC.

The chain employs TRBV20-1 and TRBJ2-5; 10 nucleotides match TRBD2. The V and J ends lost 6 bases and 1 base, in that order; junction bases with no gene match: 5. From germline, CDR1 is DFQATT and CDR2 SNEGSKA (reference sequence). This CDR3 has 14 amino acids. As DNA, the CDR3 is TGCAGTGCACCCAGCGGGGGGGGCCAAGAGACCCAGTACTTC. This translates into CSAPSGGGQETQYF.

This clonotype has only a few counts. The V call is TRBV2, the J call TRBJ2-7; TRBD1 or TRBD2 may be the D gene (7 bases each). This CDR3 region has 13 residues. Trimming cost V 11 bases and J 6 bases, with 20 bases left between them. The germline gives CDR1 SNHLY, CDR2 FYNNEI. CDR3 protein: CARGEGAGGEQYV. In DNA form, the CDR3 reads TGTGCCCGCGGGGAGGGGGCCGGGGGCGAGCAGTACGTC.

This clonotype came up a few times. The J gene is TRBJ1-1, the V gene TRBV6-1; no clear D gene. Germline CDR1 and CDR2: MNHNS and SASEGT. The CDR3 has 14 residues. Between the trimmed V and J ends, which lost 1 base and 1 base, there was a span of 7 bases. Here the CDR3 reads CASSEGAQNTEAFF. DNA for the CDR3: TGTGCCAGCAGTGAAGGGGCACAGAACACTGAAGCTTTCTTT.

Many counts were recorded for this clonotype. The chain recombines TRBV7-2 with TRBJ2-3; the D is unclear. In germline, CDR1 is SGHTA, CDR2 FQGNSA. There are 14 residues in the CDR3. Between the trimmed V and J ends, which lost 1 base and 1 base, there was a span of 6 bases. The CDR3: CASSLGFGTDTQYF. The CDR3 DNA reads as TGTGCCAGCAGCTTAGGTTTTGGCACAGATACGCAGTATTTT.

CDR3 DNA sequence: TGTGCCAGCAGCTCCGGGACAGGGGTTGGGAATTCACCCCTCCACTTT. Translation: CASSSGTGVGNSPLHF. The chain joins TRBV5-4 to TRBJ1-6; 10 bases line up with TRBD1. Germline V gives CDR1 SGHNT, CDR2 YYREEE (reference sequence). The CDR3 is 16 amino acids. J lost 7 bases, V lost 3 bases, and 7 bases had no gene match.

This chain's CDR3 is CASSTSYYTEAFF. The CDR3 coding sequence is TGTGCCAGCAGTACGTCTTACTACACTGAAGCTTTCTTT. The gene calls are TRBV27 and TRBJ1-1; no firm D call. Germline V gene data show CDR1 as MNHEY and CDR2 as SMNVEV (reference sequence). This CDR3 comprises 13 residues. Trimming took off 5 bases at V and 3 bases at J, with 10 bases between the two ends.

This clonotype came up a few times. The chain links TRBV4-1 to TRBJ2-5; D may match TRBD1 or TRBD2 (5 bases each). The ends were cut back, 6 bases at V and 4 bases at J, with 18 bases in the middle. Looked up from germline, CDR1 is MGHRA and CDR2 is YSYEKL. The CDR3 covers 15 residues. CDR3 nucleotide sequence: TGCGCCAGCAGGCATACCGGGACCCCAAGAGAGACCCAGTACTTC. Its translation is CASRHTGTPRETQYF.

This clonotype occurred a few times. This sequence joins TRBV12-3 or TRBV12-4 and TRBJ2-5, with D tentatively TRBD2 (6 bases). V was trimmed by 4 bases and J by 2 bases, leaving 11 bases between them. The CDR3 length is 14 residues. The DNA of the CDR3 is TGTGCCAGCAGTTCGGGACTCCTTCAAGAGACCCAGTACTTC. Protein product: CASSSGLLQETQYF.

CDR3 DNA: TGTGCCAGCAGTGAAGTTGGTAGGGGGAACACTGAAGCTTTCTTT. Residues: CASSEVGRGNTEAFF. The V call is TRBV2, the J call TRBJ1-1; D perhaps matches TRBD1 (5 bases). The germline V gene encodes CDR1 SNHLY and CDR2 FYNNEI. The V gene lost 1 base and the J gene lost 1 base, with 10 bases spanning the gap. The length of the CDR3 is 15 residues.

V usage is TRBV6-5 and J usage is TRBJ2-5; D is possibly TRBD2 (6 bases). This CDR3 comprises 15 residues. The V end was cut by 7 bases, the J end by 1 base, with 16 bases between. CDR1 is MNHEY and CDR2 is SVGAGI in the germline V gene. The CDR3 here is CASTFSGGTQETQYF. The CDR3 bases are TGTGCCAGCACCTTTTCCGGGGGAACCCAAGAGACCCAGTACTTC.

V is TRBV7-2 and J is TRBJ2-1; either TRBD1 or TRBD2 may supply D (5 bases each). Germline V gives CDR1 SGHTA, CDR2 FQGNSA. V dropped 2 bases and J dropped 0 bases, with 14 bases sitting between them. CDR3 length: 17 amino acids. The CDR3 here is CASSLRGSGSSYNEQFF. The CDR3 coding sequence is TGTGCCAGCAGCTTAAGAGGGTCAGGGAGCTCCTACAATGAGCAGTTCTTC.